This TCR beta chain was documented in a study of blood T cell repertoires in COVID-19. In the study overall: Italy, Spain and the United States were the sources of the convalescent and acute COVID-19 samples. T cells, B-cell-depleted T cells, or PBMCs provided the cDNA or gDNA that served as material.

Comments on this clone: A read error may explain this, as a much larger clone is one base away.

The CDR3 has 11 residues. The germline V and J ends were trimmed by 4 bases and 7 bases, with 8 bases remaining between them. Germline CDR1 and CDR2: SGDLS and YYNGEE. Data came from immunoSEQ multiplex PCR; TCRdb stores just in-frame clones and leaves some out. The sample gives 200,000 to 300,000 clones, approximately 78% of which show up once; roughly an eighth is in the top ten. The chain is built from TRBV9 and TRBJ1-1, with a possible D match to TRBD1 (5 bases). This clonotype was sampled from a woman aged 60-70 years with active or convalescent COVID-19. Sequences were obtained from peripheral blood. The CDR3 sequence is CASSPGGEAFF. CDR3 coding DNA: TGTGCCAGCAGCCCCGGGGGTGAAGCTTTCTTT.